These 15 T cell receptor beta chains came from one sample sequenced in a study of blood T cell repertoires in COVID-19 (dated by TCRdb to the early 2020s). The library was made by the immunoSEQ multiplex PCR assay. Held by TCRdb, this immuneACCESS table contains in-frame sequences only and omits some clones. Under half of the omission traces to an unresolved V gene where checked; the cause of the rest is unknown. This sample has 130,000 to 150,000 clones in its table, and roughly 82% of those were observed once. The top ten constitute 4.8% of the sample. The sequencing input was peripheral blood. The receptors shown here come from a human donor in a cohort sampled during active COVID-19.

The chain combines TRBV6-9 with TRBJ1-6; a weak D match, TRBD1 (6 bases). Trimming cost V 1 base and J 10 bases, with 20 bases left between them. Germline CDR1 is MNHGY and CDR2 is SVAAGI. CDR3 length: 17 amino acids. CDR3 nucleotides: TGTGCCAGCAGTTATTTACAGGACAGTCTAGAAGAGTCACCCCTCCACTTT. Translating gives CASSYLQDSLEESPLHF.

The CDR3 here is CASRAGNSGSYNEQFF. In DNA form, the CDR3 reads TGCGCCAGCAGGGCAGGGAACTCCGGCTCCTACAATGAGCAGTTCTTC. The V gene is TRBV5-1, the J gene TRBJ2-1, with D perhaps TRBD1 (5 bases). V shed 5 bases and J shed 0 bases, with 15 bases lying between them. The CDR3 spans 16 residues. Germline loops: CDR1 SGHRS, CDR2 YFSETQ.

V usage is TRBV19 and J usage is TRBJ1-1; TRBD1 might be the D (6 bases). V was clipped by 5 bases and J by 4 bases, with 14 bases between them. Germline V lookup: CDR1 LNHDA, CDR2 SQIVND (reference sequence). This CDR3 comprises 14 residues. CDR3 DNA: TGTGCCAGTAGTCAGCAGGGGCTCGGCACTGAAGCTTTCTTT. Translation: CASSQQGLGTEAFF.

This chain links TRBV5-1 with TRBJ2-3, with 15 bases identical to TRBD2. The CDR3 length is 20 residues. The germline CDR1 and CDR2 sequences are SGHRS and YFSETQ. Trimming cost V 1 base and J 2 bases; bases outside gene matches: 11. The CDR3 region is CASSLRSGGTSGGITDTQYF. CDR3 in DNA: TGCGCCAGCAGCTTGAGGTCGGGAGGGACTAGCGGGGGGATCACAGATACGCAGTATTTT.

This rearrangement joins TRBV5-1 to TRBJ1-2, with D hard to call. The CDR3 sequence is 13 residues long. Trimming shortened V by 4 bases and J by 1 base, and 8 bases separated the two germline ends. Germline V lookup: CDR1 SGHRS, CDR2 YFSETQ. This CDR3 reads CASSDGVNYGYTF. The DNA for the CDR3 is TGCGCCAGCAGCGACGGGGTTAACTATGGCTACACCTTC.

V gene TRBV6-5 combines with J gene TRBJ2-7; tentatively, D is TRBD1 (6 bases). The ends were cut back, 7 bases at V and 2 bases at J, with 18 bases in the middle. Germline V gene sequence: CDR1 MNHEY, CDR2 SVGAGI. The length of the CDR3 is 15 residues. This CDR3 is CASTRSDSPPYEQYF. The CDR3, as DNA: TGTGCCAGCACGCGGTCGGACAGTCCTCCCTACGAGCAGTACTTC.

The rearrangement joins TRBV28 to TRBJ1-4; perhaps TRBD1 as D (6 bases). Germline lookup yields CDR1 MDHEN and CDR2 SYDVKM. V lost 5 bases and J 5 bases, leaving 15 bases between the germline ends. The CDR3 has 15 residues. The CDR3, as DNA: TGTGCCAGCAGTGTACAGGGAACAGGGAATGAAAAACTGTTTTTT. It yields the protein CASSVQGTGNEKLFF.

On this clone itself: In the same sample, other DNA sequences code for this CDR3. V gene TRBV3-1 (or the pseudogene TRBV3-2) combines with J gene TRBJ2-5, with 9 positions matching TRBD1. The CDR3 length is 14 residues. Trimming at V came to 4 bases and at J to 3 bases, leaving 3 bases not matched to a gene. The germline V gene has CDR1 LGHDT and CDR2 YNNKEL (reference sequence). The CDR3 is CASSPRDREETQYF. As DNA, the CDR3 is TGTGCCAGCAGCCCCCGGGACAGGGAAGAGACCCAGTACTTC.

CDR3 region: CASSLLEPGANVLTF. In nucleotides, the CDR3 is TGTGCCAGCAGCTTACTGGAGCCCGGGGCCAACGTCCTGACTTTC. This chain joins TRBV5-6 and TRBJ2-6; D call uncertain. The CDR3 is 15 residues long. The ends were cut back, 2 bases at V and 4 bases at J, with 10 bases in the middle. The V gene's germline CDR1 is SGHDT and CDR2 YYEEEE.

The rearrangement joins TRBV6-5 to TRBJ2-2; TRBD2 matches 7 bases. Trimming took 6 bases from V and 4 from J; bases not matched to a gene: 8. Germline assignment: CDR1 MNHEY and CDR2 SVGAGI. This CDR3 contains 15 residues. DNA for the CDR3: TGTGCCAGCAGGGCGGGAGAGCTCGGCACCGGGGAGCTGTTTTTT. Amino acids: CASRAGELGTGELFF.

V usage is TRBV5-1 and J usage is TRBJ1-1; the match to TRBD1 covers 7 bases. Germline values: CDR1 SGHRS, CDR2 YFSETQ. This CDR3 is built from 16 residues. With V trimmed by 4 bases and J by 3 bases, 12 bases remained unmatched. The CDR3 region has the DNA TGCGCCAGCAGCGCCACCGGGACAGAGTTGGACACTGAAGCTTTCTTT. Its protein product is CASSATGTELDTEAFF.

The chain recombines TRBV2 with TRBJ1-1; D might be TRBD1 (5 bases). There are 14 residues in the CDR3. The germline V and J ends were trimmed by 4 bases and 5 bases, with 14 bases remaining between them. Germline CDR1 SNHLY, CDR2 FYNNEI. In nucleotides, the CDR3 is TGTGCCAGCAGTGTCGCCAGGGTGGGGACTGAAGCTTTCTTT. The encoded protein is CASSVARVGTEAFF. The full variable domain, its missing parts supplied by reference TRBV2 and TRBJ1-1, is EPEVTQTPSHQVTQMGQEVILRCVPISNHLYFYWYRQILGQKVEFLVSFYNNEISEKSEIFDDQFSVERPDGSNFTLKIRSTKLEDSAMYFCASSVARVGTEAFFGQGTRLTVV.

The rearrangement joins TRBV27 to TRBJ1-4; TRBD1 is a possible D gene (5 bases). The CDR3 is 15 residues long. Germline CDR1 MNHEY, CDR2 SMNVEV (reference sequence). V was pared by 0 bases and J by 6 bases, with 11 bases between. The CDR3 bases are TGTGCCAGCAGTTTATCTGGGGCGCAGGATGAAAAACTGTTTTTT. Translation: CASSLSGAQDEKLFF.

The J gene is TRBJ2-5, the V gene TRBV5-5, with D perhaps matching TRBD2 (5 bases). The CDR3 contains 13 residues. The germline V gene encodes CDR1 SGHKS and CDR2 YYEKEE (reference sequence). Trimming shortened V by 4 bases and J by 3 bases, and 10 bases separated the two germline ends. The CDR3 loop is CASSEDSEETQYF. CDR3 nucleotide sequence: TGTGCCAGCAGCGAGGACTCTGAAGAGACCCAGTACTTC.

This chain joins TRBV19 and TRBJ1-5, with TRBD1 as a possible D gene (5 bases). CDR3 size: 16 residues. Deletions cut 3 bases from V and 4 bases from J, with 16 bases between. The germline CDR1 and CDR2 sequences are LNHDA and SQIVND (reference sequence). The CDR3 region has the DNA TGTGCCAGTAGTATCTTCCAGGGTGTTCGGAATCAGCCCCAGCATTTT. Translating it yields CASSIFQGVRNQPQHF.